This T cell receptor beta chain was documented in a study of post-analysis software for immune sequencing data. Study background: In terms of disease course, relapsing-remitting, secondary progressive and progressive-relapsing multiple sclerosis were included. Study-wide findings and caveats: The normalized Chao1 diversity of multiple sclerosis patients was significantly lower than that of controls. Co-batched samples clustered tightly together by F measure.

Prepared TCR beta cDNA libraries contained unique molecular identifiers. It was from about 0.94 to 9.7 million T cells that some 470,000 cDNA molecules came. TCRdb called the PCR reads again in MiXCR, with one record for every CDR3 protein. The data show roughly 410,000 distinct CDR3 sequences, roughly 30% seen once. Of note for this clonotype: What it binds is unknown. With a much larger clone just one base away, this may be a read error.

Sequencing used blood. The TCR sequence derives from a girl aged 10 to 17 with multiple sclerosis.

The CDR3 is CASSEWDRGNYEQYF. The CDR3 DNA sequence: TGTGCCAGCAGCGAGTGGGACAGGGGTAACTACGAGCAGTACTTC. The genes are TRBV7-9 and TRBJ2-7; 10 positions agree with TRBD1. The CDR3 totals 15 residues. Germline-derived CDR1 and CDR2 are SEHNR and FQNEAQ (reference sequence). V lost 5 bases and J lost 3; bases outside the gene matches: 7.